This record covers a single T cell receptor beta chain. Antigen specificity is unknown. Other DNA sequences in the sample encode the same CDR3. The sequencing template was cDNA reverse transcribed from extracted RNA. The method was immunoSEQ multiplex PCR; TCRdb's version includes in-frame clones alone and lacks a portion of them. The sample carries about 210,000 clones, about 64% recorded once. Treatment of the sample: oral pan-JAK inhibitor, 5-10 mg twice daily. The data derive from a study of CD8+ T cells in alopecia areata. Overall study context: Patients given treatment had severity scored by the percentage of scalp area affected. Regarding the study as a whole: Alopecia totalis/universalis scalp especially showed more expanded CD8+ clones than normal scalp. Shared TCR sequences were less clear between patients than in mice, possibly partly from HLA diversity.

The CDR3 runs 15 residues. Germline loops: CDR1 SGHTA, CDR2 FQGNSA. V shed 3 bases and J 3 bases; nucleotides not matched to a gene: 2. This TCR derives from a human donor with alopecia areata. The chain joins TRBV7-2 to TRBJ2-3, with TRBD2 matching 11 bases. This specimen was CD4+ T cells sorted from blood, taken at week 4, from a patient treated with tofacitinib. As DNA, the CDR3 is TGTGCCAGCAGCTTTAGCGGGGGGGCGACAGATACGCAGTATTTT. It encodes CASSFSGGATDTQYF.